The rows below give T cell receptor beta chains drawn from one sample of a study of response to subunit inactivated influenza vaccine. Each CDR3 protein gets one entry after TCRdb re-called the RT-PCR reads with MiXCR. The profile covers hundreds of thousands of distinct CDR3 sequences, with about 18% appearing a single time and under 13% taken by the ten largest. This sample comprised PBMCs from blood, obtained around 5 days after vaccination. Source of these receptors: a middle-aged man who received an inactivated influenza vaccine. Both conserved end residues are part of each CDR3. A D gene is named only where the DNA matches it firmly. Clone size is not always given. Where it is, it says once, few, many or a class for expanded clones.

TRBV28,14,TRBJ2-1,-,TRBD2,CATYGSGRADEQFF,TGTGCCACCTACGGTAGCGGGAGGGCCGATGAGCAGTTCTTC
TRBV5-5,15,TRBJ1-2,few,-,CASSLRPEYYYGYTF,TGTGCCAGCAGCTTGCGTCCAGAATACTACTATGGCTACACCTTC
TRBV25-1,14,TRBJ2-4,-,-,CASSATGLGGIQYF,TGTGCCAGCTCCGCGACAGGGTTGGGAGGCATTCAGTACTTC
TRBV25-1,14,TRBJ2-2,few,-,CASSEEGHTGELFF,TGTGCCAGCAGTGAAGAAGGGCATACCGGGGAGCTGTTTTTT
TRBV5-6,13,TRBJ2-7,-,TRBD2,CASSLGTSWEQYF,TGTGCCAGCAGCTTGGGGACTAGTTGGGAGCAGTACTTC
TRBV18,17,TRBJ2-1,-,-,CASSPPPGARLGNEQFF,TGTGCCAGCTCACCACCCCCAGGGGCACGTTTAGGCAATGAGCAGTTCTTC
TRBV4-3,19,TRBJ2-1,many,-,CASSQEWSLRSSSYNEQFF,TGCGCCAGCAGCCAAGAGTGGTCCCTCCGCAGCTCCTCCTACAATGAGCAGTTCTTC
TRBV5-1,12,TRBJ2-7,few,-,CASSPMRGEQYF,TGCGCCAGCAGCCCGATGAGAGGTGAGCAGTACTTC
TRBV27,16,TRBJ2-7,few,TRBD2,CASSASGLAGLYEQYF,TGTGCCAGCAGTGCATCCGGACTAGCGGGCCTCTACGAGCAGTACTTC
TRBV4-2,15,TRBJ2-2,few,-,CASSQGPGGTGELFF,TGTGCCAGCAGCCAAGGACCCGGCGGCACCGGGGAGCTGTTTTTT
TRBV7-8,15,TRBJ2-1,-,-,CASSRVGGRVSEQFF,TGTGCCAGCAGCCGTGTGGGGGGACGCGTGAGTGAGCAGTTCTTC
TRBV12-3/TRBV12-4,13,TRBJ1-1,-,-,CASSRMENTEAFF,TGTGCCAGCAGTCGCATGGAGAACACTGAAGCTTTCTTT
TRBV5-1,16,TRBJ2-5,few,TRBD2,CASSPWTSGGQETQYF,TGCGCCAGCAGCCCGTGGACTAGCGGGGGGCAAGAGACCCAGTACTTC
TRBV3-1,19,TRBJ2-3,-,TRBD2,CASSHSGTSGGARTDTQYF,TGTGCCAGCAGCCACTCCGGGACTAGCGGGGGGGCGCGCACAGATACGCAGTATTTT
TRBV6-2/TRBV6-3,17,TRBJ2-1,few,TRBD2,CASSYSIDGLAYNEQFF,TGTGCCAGCAGTTACTCTATAGACGGACTAGCCTACAATGAGCAGTTCTTC
TRBV20-1,14,TRBJ1-1,many,-,CSAPGAGKNTEAFF,TGCAGTGCTCCAGGGGCAGGGAAGAACACTGAAGCTTTCTTT
TRBV2,14,TRBJ2-2,few,-,CASSPDTLSGELFF,TGTGCCAGCAGTCCCGATACCCTGAGCGGGGAGCTGTTTTTT
TRBV12-3/TRBV12-4,14,TRBJ1-1,many,-,CASSPQGGRTEAFF,TGTGCCAGCAGTCCACAGGGCGGTCGGACTGAAGCTTTCTTT
TRBV20-1,14,TRBJ1-2,few,TRBD1,CSASPGQGAGGYTF,TGCAGTGCTAGTCCGGGACAGGGGGCAGGGGGCTACACCTTC
TRBV20-1,15,TRBJ2-7,-,TRBD1,CSASGYRDRLYEQYF,TGCAGTGCTAGTGGTTACCGGGACAGACTCTACGAGCAGTACTTC
TRBV7-8,20,TRBJ2-1,-,TRBD2,CASSLLGTSGGWSSYNEQFF,TGTGCCAGCAGCTTATTAGGGACTAGCGGGGGTTGGAGCTCCTACAATGAGCAGTTCTTC
TRBV20-1,14,TRBJ1-5,few,-,CSAMKGPSNQPQHF,TGCAGTGCTATGAAAGGACCAAGCAATCAGCCCCAGCATTTT
TRBV19,14,TRBJ2-5,few,TRBD1,CASSPRGQVAAQYF,TGTGCCAGTAGCCCAAGAGGACAGGTCGCTGCCCAGTACTTC
TRBV10-3,13,TRBJ2-7,few,-,CAISEVGNYEQYF,TGTGCCATCAGTGAAGTAGGCAACTACGAGCAGTACTTC
TRBV7-2,17,TRBJ2-4,-,-,CASSSSPGDLAKNIQYF,TGTGCCAGCAGCTCGAGCCCAGGGGATTTAGCCAAAAACATTCAGTACTTC
TRBV20-1,14,TRBJ2-2,-,-,CSASRGRGTGELFF,TGCAGTGCTAGCCGGGGGCGGGGCACCGGGGAGCTGTTTTTT
TRBV5-1,14,TRBJ2-2,-,-,CASSLQVLSGELFF,TGCGCCAGCAGCCTACAAGTTTTGTCCGGGGAGCTGTTTTTT
TRBV5-1,14,TRBJ1-3,many,-,CASSLENSGNTIYF,TGCGCCAGCAGCTTGGAAAACTCTGGAAACACCATATATTTT
TRBV5-1,16,TRBJ2-4,many,TRBD1,CASSKDRNLAKNIQYF,TGCGCCAGCAGTAAGGACAGGAACCTAGCCAAAAACATTCAGTACTTC
TRBV7-2,15,TRBJ1-2,-,TRBD1,CASSLGSGGTYGYTF,TGTGCCAGCAGCTTAGGCTCAGGGGGCACTTATGGCTACACCTTC
TRBV20-1,18,TRBJ2-5,-,TRBD2,CSARIPGTSGEFLETQYF,TGCAGTGCTAGGATACCCGGGACTAGCGGGGAGTTCCTGGAGACCCAGTACTTC
TRBV10-3,13,TRBJ1-5,few,-,CAISETRVQPQHF,TGTGCCATCAGTGAGACGAGGGTTCAGCCCCAGCATTTT
TRBV12-3/TRBV12-4,13,TRBJ2-1,many,TRBD2,CASSQGLANEQFF,TGTGCCAGCAGCCAGGGACTAGCGAATGAGCAGTTCTTC
TRBV11-2,15,TRBJ2-1,few,-,CASSHARGGYNEQFF,TGTGCCAGCAGCCATGCCCGGGGCGGGTACAATGAGCAGTTCTTC
TRBV20-1,13,TRBJ1-1,-,-,CSASTGRNTEAFF,TGCAGTGCTAGTACAGGGCGGAACACTGAAGCTTTCTTT
TRBV7-6,17,TRBJ2-1,-,TRBD2,CASSPGGLAGASGEQFF,TGTGCCAGCAGCCCCGGTGGGCTAGCGGGAGCAAGCGGGGAGCAGTTCTTC